This T cell receptor (beta chain) was documented in a study of naive and memory T cell subsets. Study results and limitations: In naive cells, over 85% of TCR sequences were seen only once. Naive and memory repertoire findings lacked a ground truth for validation.

CDR1 is KGHSH, CDR2 LQKENI, per germline. The CDR3 consists of 14 residues. V lost 4 bases to trimming and J lost 6 bases; unmatched junction nucleotides: 6. Two oligonucleotides, mixed equimolar, formed the beta constant-region primer covering TRBC1 and TRBC2. The cDNA 3' end received a ligated single-stranded oligonucleotide carrying the SP2 primer and a 12-nucleotide UMI. TCRdb fed the UMI-ligation and nested PCR reads into MiXCR, producing one record per CDR3 protein. The sample comprises approximately 140,000 distinct CDR3 sequences, over 15% of which are singletons, and 0.14% rests with the top ten. Remarks on this clonotype: Its target is not known.

The sequence was collected from a human donor in good health. Sequences were obtained from naive CD4+ T cells from blood. V and J are TRBV18 and TRBJ2-1; 7 nucleotides match TRBD1. CDR3: CASSRDGTVNEQFF. As DNA, the CDR3 is TGTGCCAGCTCACGAGATGGGACAGTCAATGAGCAGTTCTTC.